This T cell receptor (beta chain) was found in a study of blood T cell repertoires in COVID-19. As for the study in general: Some COVID-19 samples were acute and others convalescent; all came from the United States, Italy and Spain.

This clone was detected only once. In the same sample, other DNA sequences code for this CDR3. Data came from immunoSEQ multiplex PCR; TCRdb stores just in-frame clones and leaves some out. The repertoire holds hundreds of thousands of clones, with roughly 85% as singletons. The CDR3 length is 13 residues. V gave up 1 base and J gave up 1 base, with 4 bases separating them. Germline V gives CDR1 KGHSH, CDR2 LQKENI. V is TRBV18 and J is TRBJ1-1; D call uncertain. Input material: PBMCs or T cells enriched from blood (not recorded which). This receptor was obtained from a woman between 40 and 55 years old who had recovered from COVID-19. The CDR3 loop reads CASSPLSNTEAFF. The CDR3, as DNA: TGTGCCAGCTCACCACTCTCGAACACTGAAGCTTTCTTT.